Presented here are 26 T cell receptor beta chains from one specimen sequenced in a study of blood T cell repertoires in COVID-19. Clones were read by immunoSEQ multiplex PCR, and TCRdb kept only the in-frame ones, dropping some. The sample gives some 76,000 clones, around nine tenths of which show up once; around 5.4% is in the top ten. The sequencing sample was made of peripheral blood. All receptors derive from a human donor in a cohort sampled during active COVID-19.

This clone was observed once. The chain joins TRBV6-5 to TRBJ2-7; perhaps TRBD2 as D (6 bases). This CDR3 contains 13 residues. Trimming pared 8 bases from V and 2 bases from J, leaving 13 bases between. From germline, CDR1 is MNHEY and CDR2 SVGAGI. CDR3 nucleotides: TGTGCCAGCGGAGGGACGTCGACCTACGAGCAGTACTTC. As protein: CASGGTSTYEQYF.

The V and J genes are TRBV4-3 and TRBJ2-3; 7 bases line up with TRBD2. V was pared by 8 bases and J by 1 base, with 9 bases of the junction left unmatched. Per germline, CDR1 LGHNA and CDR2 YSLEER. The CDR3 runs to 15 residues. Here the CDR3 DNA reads TGCGCCAGCTCCCTAGCGGTTGGTGGCACAGATACGCAGTATTTT. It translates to CASSLAVGGTDTQYF.

This CDR3 reads CASSIPYRGFGYTF. The CDR3 DNA is TGTGCCAGTAGTATACCCTACAGGGGATTTGGCTACACCTTC. The J gene is TRBJ1-2, the V gene TRBV19; 7 nucleotides agree with TRBD1. The J segment lost 7 bases and the V segment lost 2 bases, leaving 7 bases of the junction unmatched. Looked up from germline, CDR1 is LNHDA and CDR2 is SQIVND (reference sequence). The CDR3 is made up of 14 amino acids.

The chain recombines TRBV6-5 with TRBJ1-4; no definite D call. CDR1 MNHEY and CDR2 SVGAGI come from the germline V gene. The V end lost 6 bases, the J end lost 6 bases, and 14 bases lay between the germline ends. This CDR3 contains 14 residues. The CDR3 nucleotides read TGTGCCAGCAGGCGACTCATCTCGCATGAAAAACTGTTTTTT. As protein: CASRRLISHEKLFF.

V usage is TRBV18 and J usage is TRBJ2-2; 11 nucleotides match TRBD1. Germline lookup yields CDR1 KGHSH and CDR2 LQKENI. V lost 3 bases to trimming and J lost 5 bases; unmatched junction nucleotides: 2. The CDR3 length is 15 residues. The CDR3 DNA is TGTGCCAGCTCACCCGGACAGGGGGCGACCGGGGAGCTGTTTTTT. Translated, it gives CASSPGQGATGELFF.

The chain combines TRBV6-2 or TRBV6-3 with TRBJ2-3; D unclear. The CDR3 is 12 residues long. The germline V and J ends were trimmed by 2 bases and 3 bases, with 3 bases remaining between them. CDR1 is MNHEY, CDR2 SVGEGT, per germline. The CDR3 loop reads CASSYPTDTQYF. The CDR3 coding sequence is TGTGCCAGCAGTTACCCGACAGATACGCAGTATTTT.

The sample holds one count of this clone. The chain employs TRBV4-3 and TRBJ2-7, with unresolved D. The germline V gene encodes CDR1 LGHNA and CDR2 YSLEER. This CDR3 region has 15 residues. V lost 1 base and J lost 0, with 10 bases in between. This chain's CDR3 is CASSQALSNSYEQYF. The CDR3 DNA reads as TGCGCCAGCAGCCAAGCGCTTAGCAACTCCTACGAGCAGTACTTC.

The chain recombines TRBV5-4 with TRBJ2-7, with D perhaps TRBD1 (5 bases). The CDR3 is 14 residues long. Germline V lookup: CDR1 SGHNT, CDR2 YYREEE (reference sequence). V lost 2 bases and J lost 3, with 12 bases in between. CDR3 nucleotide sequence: TGTGCCAGCAGCTTAAGACAGATGAGCTACGAGCAGTACTTC. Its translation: CASSLRQMSYEQYF.

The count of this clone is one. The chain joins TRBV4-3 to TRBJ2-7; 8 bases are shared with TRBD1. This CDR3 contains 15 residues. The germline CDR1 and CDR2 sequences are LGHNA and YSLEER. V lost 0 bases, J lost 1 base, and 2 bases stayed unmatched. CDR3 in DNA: TGCGCCAGCAGCCAAGAAGGACAGGGATCCTACGAGCAGTACTTC. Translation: CASSQEGQGSYEQYF.

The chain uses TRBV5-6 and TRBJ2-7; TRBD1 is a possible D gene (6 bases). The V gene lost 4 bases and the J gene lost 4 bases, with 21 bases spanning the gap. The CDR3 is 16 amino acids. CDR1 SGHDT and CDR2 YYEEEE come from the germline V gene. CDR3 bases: TGTGCCAGCAGCGCCTACAGGGCTAGTCTGATGTACGAGCAGTACTTC. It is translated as CASSAYRASLMYEQYF.

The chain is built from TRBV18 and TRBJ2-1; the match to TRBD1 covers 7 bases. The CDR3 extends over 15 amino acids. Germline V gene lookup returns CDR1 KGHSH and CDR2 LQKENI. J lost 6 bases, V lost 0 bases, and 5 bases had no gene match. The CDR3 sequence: CASSPPGQQGNEQFF. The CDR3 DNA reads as TGTGCCAGCTCACCACCGGGACAGCAGGGCAATGAGCAGTTCTTC. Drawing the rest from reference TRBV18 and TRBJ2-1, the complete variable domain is NAGVMQNPRHLVRRRGQEARLRCSPMKGHSHVYWYRQLPEEGLKFMVYLQKENIIDESGMPKERFSAEFPKEGPSILRIQQVVRGDSAAYFCASSPPGQQGNEQFFGPGTRLTVL.

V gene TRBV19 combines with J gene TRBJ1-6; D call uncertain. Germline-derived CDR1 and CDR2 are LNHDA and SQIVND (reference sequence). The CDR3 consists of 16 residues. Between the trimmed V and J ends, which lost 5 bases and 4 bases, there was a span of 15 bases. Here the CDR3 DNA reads TGTGCCAGTAGTGCAGGAATGAGACAATATAATTCACCCCTCCACTTT. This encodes CASSAGMRQYNSPLHF.

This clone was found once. CDR3 sequence reads: CATSDPGQGSDTQYF. CDR3 DNA: TGTGCCACCAGTGATCCGGGACAGGGTTCAGATACGCAGTATTTT. The chain couples TRBV24-1 to TRBJ2-3, with TRBD1 matching 9 bases. Germline V CDR1 and CDR2: KGHDR, SFDVKD. V was pared by 3 bases and J by 4 bases, with 4 bases of the junction left unmatched. This CDR3 is built from 15 residues.

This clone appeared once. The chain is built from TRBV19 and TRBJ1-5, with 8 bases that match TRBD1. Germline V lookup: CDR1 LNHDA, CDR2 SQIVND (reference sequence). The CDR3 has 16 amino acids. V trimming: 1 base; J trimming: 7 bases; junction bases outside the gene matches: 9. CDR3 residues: CASSIGYGTGRQPQHF. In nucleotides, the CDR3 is TGTGCCAGTAGTATAGGGTACGGGACAGGTAGGCAGCCCCAGCATTTT.

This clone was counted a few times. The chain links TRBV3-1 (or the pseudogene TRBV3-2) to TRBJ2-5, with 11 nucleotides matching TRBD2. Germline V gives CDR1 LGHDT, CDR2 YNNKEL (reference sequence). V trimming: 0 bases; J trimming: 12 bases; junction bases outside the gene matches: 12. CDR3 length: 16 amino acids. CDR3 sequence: CASSQDLGTSGGIKYF. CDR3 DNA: TGTGCCAGCAGCCAAGATCTGGGCACTAGCGGGGGCATCAAGTACTTC.

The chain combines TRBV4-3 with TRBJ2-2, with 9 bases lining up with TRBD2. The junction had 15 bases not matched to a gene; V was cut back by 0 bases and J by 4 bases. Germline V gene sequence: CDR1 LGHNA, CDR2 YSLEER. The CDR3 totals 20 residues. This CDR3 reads CASSQDVGLAGGPGTGELFF. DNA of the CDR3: TGCGCCAGCAGCCAAGACGTTGGGTTGGCGGGGGGGCCGGGCACCGGGGAGCTGTTTTTT.

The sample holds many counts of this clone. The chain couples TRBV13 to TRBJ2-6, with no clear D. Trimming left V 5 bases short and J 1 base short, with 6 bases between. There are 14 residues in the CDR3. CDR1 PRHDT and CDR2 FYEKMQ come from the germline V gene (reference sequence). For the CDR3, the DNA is TGTGCCAGCAGCCTACGATCTGGGGCCAACGTCCTGACTTTC. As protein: CASSLRSGANVLTF.

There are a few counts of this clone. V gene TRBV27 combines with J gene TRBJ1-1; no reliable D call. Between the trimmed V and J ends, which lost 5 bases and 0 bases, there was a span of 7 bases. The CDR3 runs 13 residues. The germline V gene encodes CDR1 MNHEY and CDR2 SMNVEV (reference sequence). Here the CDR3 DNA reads TGTGCCAGCAGTGCCGGGATGAACACTGAAGCTTTCTTT. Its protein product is CASSAGMNTEAFF.

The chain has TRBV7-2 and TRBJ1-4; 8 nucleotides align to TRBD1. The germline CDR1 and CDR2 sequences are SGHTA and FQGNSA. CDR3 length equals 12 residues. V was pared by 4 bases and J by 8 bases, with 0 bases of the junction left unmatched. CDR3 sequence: CASSWDREKLFF. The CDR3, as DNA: TGTGCCAGCAGCTGGGACAGGGAAAAACTGTTTTTT.

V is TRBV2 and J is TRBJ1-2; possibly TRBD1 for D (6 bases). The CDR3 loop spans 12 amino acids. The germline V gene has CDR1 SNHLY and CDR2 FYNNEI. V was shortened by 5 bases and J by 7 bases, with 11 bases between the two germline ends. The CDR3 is CASSPGVGGYTF. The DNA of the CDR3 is TGTGCCAGCAGTCCAGGGGTAGGTGGCTACACCTTC. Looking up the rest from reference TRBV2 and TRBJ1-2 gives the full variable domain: EPEVTQTPSHQVTQMGQEVILRCVPISNHLYFYWYRQILGQKVEFLVSFYNNEISEKSEIFDDQFSVERPDGSNFTLKIRSTKLEDSAMYFCASSPGVGGYTFGSGTRLTVV.

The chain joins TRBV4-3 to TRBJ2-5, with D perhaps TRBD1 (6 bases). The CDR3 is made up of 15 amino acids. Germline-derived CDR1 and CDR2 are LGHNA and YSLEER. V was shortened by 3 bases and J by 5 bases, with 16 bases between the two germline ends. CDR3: CASSQNYREEETQYF. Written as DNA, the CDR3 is TGCGCCAGCAGCCAGAATTACAGGGAAGAGGAGACCCAGTACTTC.

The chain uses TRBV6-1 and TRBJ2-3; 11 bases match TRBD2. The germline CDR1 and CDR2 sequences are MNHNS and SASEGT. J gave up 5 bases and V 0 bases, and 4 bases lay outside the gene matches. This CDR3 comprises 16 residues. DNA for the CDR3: TGTGCCAGCAGTGAAGCGGCTAGCGGGGGGTTAGATACGCAGTATTTT. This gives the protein CASSEAASGGLDTQYF.

CDR3: CASSAPDSDGEQPQHF. For the CDR3, the DNA is TGTGCCAGCAGCGCTCCGGATTCTGACGGGGAGCAGCCCCAGCATTTT. The J gene is TRBJ1-5, the V gene TRBV9; D uncertain. CDR1 and CDR2 from the germline V gene are SGDLS and YYNGEE. The CDR3 runs to 16 residues. V was pared by 3 bases and J by 7 bases, with 20 bases between.

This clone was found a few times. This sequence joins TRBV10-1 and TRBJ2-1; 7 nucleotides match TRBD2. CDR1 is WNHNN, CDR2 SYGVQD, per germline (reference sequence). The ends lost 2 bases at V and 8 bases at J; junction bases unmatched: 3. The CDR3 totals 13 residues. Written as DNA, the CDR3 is TGCGCCAGCAGTGAGGGGACTATCGATGAGCAGTTCTTC. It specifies CASSEGTIDEQFF.

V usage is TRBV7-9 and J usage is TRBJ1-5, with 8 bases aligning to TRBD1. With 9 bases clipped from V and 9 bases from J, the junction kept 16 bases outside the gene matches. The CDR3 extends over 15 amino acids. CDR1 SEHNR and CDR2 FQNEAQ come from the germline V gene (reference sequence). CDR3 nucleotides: TGTGCCAGTCTTAGTCCGGGACAGGAAGATGGGCCCCAGCATTTT. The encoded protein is CASLSPGQEDGPQHF.

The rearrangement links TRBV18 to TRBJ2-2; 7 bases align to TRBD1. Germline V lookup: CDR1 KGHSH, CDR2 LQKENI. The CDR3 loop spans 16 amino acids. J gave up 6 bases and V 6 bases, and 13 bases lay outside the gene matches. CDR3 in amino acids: CASSSMGDRLSGELFF. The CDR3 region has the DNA TGTGCCAGCTCGTCAATGGGGGACAGATTGTCCGGGGAGCTGTTTTTT. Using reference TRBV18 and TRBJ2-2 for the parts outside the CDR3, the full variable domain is NAGVMQNPRHLVRRRGQEARLRCSPMKGHSHVYWYRQLPEEGLKFMVYLQKENIIDESGMPKERFSAEFPKEGPSILRIQQVVRGDSAAYFCASSSMGDRLSGELFFGEGSRLTVL.